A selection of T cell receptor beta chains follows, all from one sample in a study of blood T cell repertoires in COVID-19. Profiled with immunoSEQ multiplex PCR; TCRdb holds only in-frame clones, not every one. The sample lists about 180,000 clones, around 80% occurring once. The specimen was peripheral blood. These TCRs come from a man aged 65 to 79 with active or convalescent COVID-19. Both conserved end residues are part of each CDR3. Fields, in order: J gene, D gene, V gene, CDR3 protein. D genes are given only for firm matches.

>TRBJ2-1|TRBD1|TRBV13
CASSLTTQGGAYNEQFF
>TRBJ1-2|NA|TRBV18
CASSPPYREGGYTF
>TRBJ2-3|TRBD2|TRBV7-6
CASSSGTSGGATDTQYF
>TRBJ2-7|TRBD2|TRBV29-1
CSVDSGPGGGSYEQYF
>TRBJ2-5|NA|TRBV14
CASSFGGRETQYF
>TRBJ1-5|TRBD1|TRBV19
CASSIVGQAHQPQHF
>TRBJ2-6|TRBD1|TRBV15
CATSREKTGSGANVLTF
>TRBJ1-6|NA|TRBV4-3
CASSQGRNNGSPLHF
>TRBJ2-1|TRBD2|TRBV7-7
CASSLGTSGSPSYNEQFF
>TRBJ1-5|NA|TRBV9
CASSVDPNQPQHF
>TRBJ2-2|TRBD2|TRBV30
CAWSGTSRDTGELFF
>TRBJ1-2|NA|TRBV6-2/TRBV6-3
CASSYTVYGYTF
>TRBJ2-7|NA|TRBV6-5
CASSYSSHSYEQYF
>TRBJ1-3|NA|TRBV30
CAWTEGYGNTIYF
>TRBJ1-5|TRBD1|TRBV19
CASSGGTANSNQPQHF
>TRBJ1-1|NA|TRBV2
CASRNRVDTEAFF
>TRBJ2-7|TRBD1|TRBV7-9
CASSFGTESYEQYF
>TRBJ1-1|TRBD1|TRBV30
CAWRRDSYKEAFF
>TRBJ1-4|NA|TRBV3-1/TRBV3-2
CASSQETGIGKLFF
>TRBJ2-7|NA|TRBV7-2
CASSLSRLSGEQYF
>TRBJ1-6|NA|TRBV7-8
CASSLDENSPLHF
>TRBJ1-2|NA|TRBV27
CASRNPIDTDYGYTF
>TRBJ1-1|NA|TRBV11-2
CASSPRVGMHTEAFF
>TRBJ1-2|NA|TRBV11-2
CASSPVLAPGGYTF
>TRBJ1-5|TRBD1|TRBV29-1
CSVARDSGSNQPQHF
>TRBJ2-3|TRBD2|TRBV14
CASSYYRTSGSPTDTQYF
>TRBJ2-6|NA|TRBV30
CAWGAWASGANVLTF
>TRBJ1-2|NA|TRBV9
CASSDPLSYTF
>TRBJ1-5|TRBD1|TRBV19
CASSSGQGALVQPQHF
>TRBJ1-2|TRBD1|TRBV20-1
CSATQGYGYTF
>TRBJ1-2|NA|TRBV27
CASSPPPYRGFNYGYTF
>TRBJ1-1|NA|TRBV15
CATSRDLRPEAFF
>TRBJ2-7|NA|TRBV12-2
CASRLVSGGNTYEQYF